A few counts support the clone carrying this T cell receptor beta chain. The data stem from a study of blood T cells in healthy people across ages. The use of a sample-barcoded 5' primer and a J-beta primer mix characterized a second PCR of roughly 6 to 11 cycles. Each CDR3 protein gets one entry after TCRdb re-called the 5' RACE reads with MiXCR. The sample has approximately 900,000 distinct CDR3 sequences, about 44% seen once. CDR3 length: 15 residues. The V and J ends lost 9 bases and 3 bases respectively, with 21 bases between them. CDR1 and CDR2 from the germline V gene are SGHTA and FQGNSA. Sequenced sample: blood. The TCR comes from a man aged 25 to 40 in good health. This chain links TRBV7-2 with TRBJ2-7; perhaps TRBD2 as D (8 bases). CDR3 DNA: TGTGCCAGTTGCCCGGGGGGGACAGCTCACTACGAGCAGTACTTC. Protein sequence: CASCPGGTAHYEQYF.